This TCR beta chain was captured by sequencing in a study of CD8 T cells in ankylosing spondylitis. Generation of TCR beta libraries employed quantitative 5'-RACE incorporating molecular barcodes. Using its own MiXCR run on the 5' RACE reads, TCRdb lists one record per CDR3 protein. The sample holds around 250,000 distinct CDR3 sequences, roughly a third seen once. Notes on the study in general: With a CD8+ phenotype, disease-linked clones were relatively rare in peripheral blood. Ankylosing spondylitis blood appeared to be characterized by a TCR beta motif of several highly homologous variants. It was reported that disease-linked clones were significantly enriched in matched ankylosing spondylitis synovial fluid.

Details on this clonotype: The antigen is not known.

Trimming left V 4 bases short and J 5 bases short, with 16 bases between. Germline assignment: CDR1 SGHRS and CDR2 YFSETQ. CDR3 length: 14 residues. The sequencing sample was made of blood, either unsorted or a sorted T cell fraction (not recorded which). This chain links TRBV5-1 with TRBJ2-7, with D possibly TRBD1 on 7 matching bases. The source of this sequence is a male donor with ankylosing spondylitis or in good health (not recorded which). The CDR3 bases are TGCGCCAGCAGCCTTCGGACAGGCGGGAACGAGCAGTACTTC. This gives the protein CASSLRTGGNEQYF.